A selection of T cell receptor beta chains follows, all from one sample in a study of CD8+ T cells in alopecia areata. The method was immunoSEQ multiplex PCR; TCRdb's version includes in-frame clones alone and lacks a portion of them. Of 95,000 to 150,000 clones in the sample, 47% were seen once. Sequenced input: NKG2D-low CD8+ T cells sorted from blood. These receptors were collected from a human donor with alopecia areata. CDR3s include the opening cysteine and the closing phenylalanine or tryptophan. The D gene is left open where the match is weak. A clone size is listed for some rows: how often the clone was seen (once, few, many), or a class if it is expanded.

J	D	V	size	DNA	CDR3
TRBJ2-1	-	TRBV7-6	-	TGTGCCAGCAGCCCATATAGCGGCCTCTCCTACAATGAGCAGTTCTTC	CASSPYSGLSYNEQFF
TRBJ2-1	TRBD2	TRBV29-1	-	TGCAGCGTTGAAGGCGGGACTACCAATGAGCAGTTCTTC	CSVEGGTTNEQFF
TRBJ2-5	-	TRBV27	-	TGTGCCAGCAGCTCCAATTTACAAGAGACCCAGTACTTC	CASSSNLQETQYF
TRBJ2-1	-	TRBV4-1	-	TGCGCCAGCAGCCTGGCCCTGTGGGATGAGCAGTTCTTC	CASSLALWDEQFF
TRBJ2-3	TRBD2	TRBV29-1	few	TGCAGCGCCGTCCTAGCGGGCGGCGTTAGCACAGATACGCAGTATTTT	CSAVLAGGVSTDTQYF
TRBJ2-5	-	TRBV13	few	TGTGCCAGCAGCTTAGACGGGATCCAGTACTTC	CASSLDGIQYF
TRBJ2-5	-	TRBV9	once	TGTGCCAGCAGCGGGACGTTAGGGACCCAGTACTTC	CASSGTLGTQYF
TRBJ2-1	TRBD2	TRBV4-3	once	TGCGCCAGCAGCCAGGAAGGACTAGTCAGTGAGCAGTTCTTC	CASSQEGLVSEQFF
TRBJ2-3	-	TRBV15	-	TGTGCCACCAGCAGCCCTCCCGATGGAGATACGCAGTATTTT	CATSSPPDGDTQYF
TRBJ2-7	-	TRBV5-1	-	TGCGCCAGCAGCGCCGTCGGGGATACCTACGAGCAGTACTTC	CASSAVGDTYEQYF
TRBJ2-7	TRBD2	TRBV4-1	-	TGCGCCAGCAGCCAAGAAGGGACTAGCTTCTACGAGCAGTACTTC	CASSQEGTSFYEQYF
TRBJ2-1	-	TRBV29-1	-	TGCAGCGTTGAAGGGGGGAAGAAGGAAGGTGAGCAGTTCTTC	CSVEGGKKEGEQFF
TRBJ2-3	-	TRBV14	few	TGTGCCAGCAGCCAATCCCCTAGCGGCACAGATACGCAGTATTTT	CASSQSPSGTDTQYF
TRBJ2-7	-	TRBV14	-	TGTGCCAGCAGCCAAGTGGGTAGAACTCTCCCGTACTTC	CASSQVGRTLPYF
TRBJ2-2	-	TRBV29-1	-	TGCAGCGTAAGCAGGGACGCTACCGGGGAGCTGTTTTTT	CSVSRDATGELFF
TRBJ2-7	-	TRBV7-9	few	TGTGCCAGCAGCTTAGCTGAGGGTTACGAGCAGTACTTC	CASSLAEGYEQYF
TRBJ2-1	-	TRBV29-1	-	TGCAGCGTTGAACGGGGGTATGGGGGCAATGAGCAGTTCTTC	CSVERGYGGNEQFF
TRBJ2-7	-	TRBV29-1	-	TGCAGCGTGTCGGCCGGTACCTACGAGCAGTACTTC	CSVSAGTYEQYF